These T cell receptor beta chains were read from a single sample in a study of blood T cell repertoires in COVID-19. TCRdb's copy holds only in-frame clones and misses some; the assay was immunoSEQ multiplex PCR. The sample carries tens of thousands of clones, roughly 90% recorded once. Sample: peripheral blood. The origin of the receptors is a human donor in a cohort sampled during active COVID-19. Both conserved end residues are trimmed from each CDR3.

j_gene,v_gene,CDR3aa
TRBJ1-2,TRBV3-1/TRBV3-2,ASSQMTYYT
TRBJ1-1,TRBV2,ASSETRGTTEAF
TRBJ2-7,TRBV4-2,ASSQFRDRAGEQY
TRBJ2-2,TRBV19,ASSGGEGQLTGELF
TRBJ2-7,TRBV7-9,ASSLDSSGGIYEQY
TRBJ2-7,TRBV2,ASSARGEQY
TRBJ1-2,TRBV6-6,ASISDRVSYGYT
TRBJ2-3,TRBV6-6,ASSYSDKMKQY
TRBJ2-2,TRBV5-8,ASSHHRGRNTGELF
TRBJ1-2,TRBV2,ASNYGDRGYGYT
TRBJ2-1,TRBV19,ASSTPSGTRNEQF
TRBJ2-1,TRBV20-1,SASARTFAAGDQF
TRBJ2-4,TRBV19,ASSDYRERAKNIQY
TRBJ2-1,TRBV7-9,ASSSRAGGRGYNEQF
TRBJ2-4,TRBV28,ASKGAGQGRGQKNIQY
TRBJ2-2,TRBV4-1,ASSQDARGGPGGELF
TRBJ2-3,TRBV5-4,ASSPPVAGPGTDTQY
TRBJ2-7,TRBV6-6,ASTDKTYEQY
TRBJ2-5,TRBV19,ASSISPQTGQETQY
TRBJ2-2,TRBV28,ASQPDLGLPGELF
TRBJ2-5,TRBV20-1,SARGQETQY
TRBJ1-4,TRBV5-6,ASSSGTGTEKLF
TRBJ1-1,TRBV6-5,ASFRAGDTEAF
TRBJ1-6,TRBV6-2/TRBV6-3,ASSYIQDNSPLH
TRBJ1-1,TRBV5-6,ASSLQGRGTEAF
TRBJ1-6,TRBV10-1,ASTAGKVNSPLH
TRBJ2-1,TRBV4-1,ASSQSRDWSYNEQF
TRBJ1-4,TRBV28,ASSFPGRAKLF
TRBJ1-5,TRBV5-4,ASSLGRDTQPQH
TRBJ2-3,TRBV11-2,ASSPGTERLTDTQY
TRBJ1-5,TRBV11-2,ASKSGTGTSNQPQH
TRBJ1-6,TRBV3-1/TRBV3-2,ASSQERDSPLH
TRBJ2-1,TRBV24-1,ATSDFSLAHEQF
TRBJ1-2,TRBV7-8,ASSLDGGDYGYT
TRBJ2-7,TRBV5-6,ASSLFQGFSYEQY
TRBJ2-3,TRBV2,ASSDSTDTQY
TRBJ2-6,TRBV24-1,ATSESGTGGRRGANVLT
TRBJ2-7,TRBV18,ASSPTGGVYEQY
TRBJ2-1,TRBV7-2,ASSLDLAGGPHEQF
TRBJ2-1,TRBV29-1,SVEVPLAEVHEQF
TRBJ1-1,TRBV10-3,AISLTGELTEAF
TRBJ1-4,TRBV29-1,SVRGVDSNEKLF
TRBJ2-3,TRBV5-6,ASSLEAFPNTQY
TRBJ1-4,TRBV5-5,ASRGVGEKLF
TRBJ1-1,TRBV7-9,ASSSVPGQGRIGRTEAF
TRBJ2-4,TRBV5-6,ASSTYGTGNIQY
TRBJ1-5,TRBV19,ASSRGLQGMRQPQH
TRBJ2-7,TRBV4-1,ASKEGGTGKYEQY
TRBJ2-1,TRBV3-1/TRBV3-2,ASSQEKLGGGYNEQF